One sample yielded the 27 T cell receptor beta chains listed below, sequenced in a study of T-cell reconstitution after alpha-beta-depleted transplantation in children. A TCRbeta library incorporating unique molecular identifiers was prepared. One entry per CDR3 protein results from TCRdb running MiXCR on the PCR reads. The table shows around 600,000 distinct CDR3 sequences, with about 21% occurring only once. The sequenced sample was PBMCs, mostly from graft donor cells, obtained 360 days after TCRalphabeta/CD19-depleted stem cell transplant. Every receptor here comes from a boy in the first two years of life who had a stem cell transplant for acute myeloid leukemia, so the T cells may come from the graft donor.

The sample holds many counts of this clonotype. J is TRBJ2-7 and V is TRBV7-2; tentative D call: TRBD2 (6 bases). This CDR3 is 14 amino acids long. V lost 0 bases and J 3 bases, leaving 9 bases between the germline ends. Germline V gene lookup returns CDR1 SGHTA and CDR2 FQGNSA. As DNA, the CDR3 is TGTGCCAGCAGCTTAGCAGTAGCGGTCTACGAGCAGTACTTC. It specifies CASSLAVAVYEQYF.

This clonotype has a handful of counts. This chain links TRBV7-6 with TRBJ2-1, with D possibly TRBD1 on 6 matching bases. Germline V CDR1 and CDR2: SGHVS, FNYEAQ. CDR3 length: 16 residues. Trimming pared 3 bases from V and 0 bases from J, leaving 12 bases between. The CDR3 DNA is TGTGCCAGCAGCTTTGGGTCGACAGGCTCCTACAATGAGCAGTTCTTC. It yields the protein CASSFGSTGSYNEQFF.

This chain uses TRBV12-3 or TRBV12-4 with TRBJ1-1, with 9 positions matching TRBD1. J gave up 9 bases and V 7 bases, and 12 bases lay outside the gene matches. The CDR3 totals 14 residues. CDR3 loop: CASTMGTGSLQAFF. The CDR3 DNA reads TGTGCCAGCACCATGGGGACAGGGTCTCTCCAAGCTTTCTTT.

This clonotype was seen a handful of times. The V and J genes are TRBV29-1 and TRBJ2-5; the D gene is possibly TRBD1 (6 bases). Germline CDR1 and CDR2: SQVTM and ANQGSEA. The CDR3 covers 15 residues. V was cut by 1 base and J by 5 bases, with 17 bases left in between. CDR3 loop: CSVEALQGRRETQYF. The CDR3 nucleotides read TGCAGCGTTGAAGCCTTACAGGGTAGGAGGGAGACCCAGTACTTC. The whole variable domain, remainder taken from reference TRBV29-1 and TRBJ2-5, is SAVISQKPSRDICQRGTSLTIQCQVDSQVTMMFWYRQQPGQSLTLIATANQGSEATYESGFVIDKFPISRPNLTFSTLTVSNMSPEDSSIYLCSVEALQGRRETQYFGPGTRLLVL.

V and J are TRBV6-5 and TRBJ2-2, with a possible D match to TRBD2 (5 bases). Trimming removed 1 base at V and 7 bases at J, with 10 bases between. Per germline, CDR1 MNHEY and CDR2 SVGAGI. The CDR3 has 14 residues. CDR3: CASSYFGKYGELFF. CDR3 DNA: TGTGCCAGCAGTTACTTCGGGAAATACGGGGAGCTGTTTTTT.

The chain employs TRBV27 and TRBJ2-1; D possibly corresponds to TRBD2 (5 bases). This CDR3 comprises 10 residues. The germline gives CDR1 MNHEY, CDR2 SMNVEV (reference sequence). V was clipped by 8 bases and J by 10 bases, with 9 bases between them. The CDR3 nucleotides read TGTGCCAGCGGTAGACTAGAGCAGTTCTTC. This gives the protein CASGRLEQFF.

The chain recombines TRBV9 with TRBJ2-3, with TRBD2 matching 9 bases. Germline V gives CDR1 SGDLS, CDR2 YYNGEE. V shed 1 base and J 4 bases; nucleotides not matched to a gene: 10. The CDR3 loop spans 17 amino acids. The CDR3 loop is CASSVRGGGGRADTQYF. The DNA of the CDR3 is TGTGCCAGCAGCGTAAGGGGCGGGGGGGGACGCGCAGATACGCAGTATTTT.

V usage is TRBV25-1 and J usage is TRBJ2-5; perhaps TRBD1 as D (5 bases). CDR1 is MGHDK and CDR2 is SYGVNS in the germline V gene. There are 12 residues in the CDR3. V was cut by 3 bases and J by 5 bases, with 7 bases left in between. This CDR3 is CASSDKGETQYF. The DNA of the CDR3 is TGTGCCAGCAGTGATAAGGGGGAGACCCAGTACTTC.

J is TRBJ2-5 and V is TRBV18, with D possibly matching TRBD2 (6 bases). Germline-derived CDR1 and CDR2 are KGHSH and LQKENI. The ends were cut back, 0 bases at V and 1 base at J, with 12 bases in the middle. The CDR3 loop spans 16 amino acids. The CDR3 region is CASSPPGGAGQETQYF. DNA for the CDR3: TGTGCCAGCTCACCACCCGGAGGGGCAGGCCAAGAGACCCAGTACTTC.

This clonotype was recorded many times. The genes are TRBV5-1 and TRBJ2-1; 12 bases match TRBD2. CDR3 length: 17 residues. Trimming took 4 bases from V and 6 from J; bases not matched to a gene: 11. Germline CDR1 is SGHRS and CDR2 is YFSETQ. The CDR3 here is CASSPTSGGRRANEQFF. Here the CDR3 DNA reads TGCGCCAGCAGCCCTACTAGCGGGGGGCGTCGGGCCAATGAGCAGTTCTTC. Variable domain in full (rest from reference TRBV5-1 and TRBJ2-1): KAGVTQTPRYLIKTRGQQVTLSCSPISGHRSVSWYQQTPGQGLQFLFEYFSETQRNKGNFPGRFSGRQFSNSRSEMNVSTLELGDSALYLCASSPTSGGRRANEQFFGPGTRLTVL.

This chain uses TRBV20-1 with TRBJ2-7, with D perhaps TRBD1 (5 bases). The CDR3 is 13 residues long. Germline CDR1 DFQATT, CDR2 SNEGSKA (reference sequence). The V and J ends lost 1 base and 2 bases respectively, with 9 bases between them. The chain's CDR3 is CSARADTAYEQYF. DNA of the CDR3: TGCAGTGCTAGAGCGGACACTGCCTACGAGCAGTACTTC.

This clonotype was picked up many times. This chain connects TRBV24-1 to TRBJ2-1, with 15 nucleotides matching TRBD2. Germline V CDR1 and CDR2: KGHDR, SFDVKD. This CDR3 spans 17 amino acids. With V trimmed by 1 base and J by 6 bases, 3 bases remained unmatched. The DNA for the CDR3 is TGTGCCACCAGTGATTTCGGGACTAGCGGGGGGTTCAATGAGCAGTTCTTC. Translation: CATSDFGTSGGFNEQFF.

This clonotype has only a few counts. This rearrangement joins TRBV28 to TRBJ2-1, with D perhaps TRBD1 (6 bases). V lost 3 bases and J 4 bases, leaving 13 bases between the germline ends. The germline V gene has CDR1 MDHEN and CDR2 SYDVKM. The CDR3 has 15 amino acids. CDR3 in amino acids: CASSFKPGQYNEQFF. The CDR3 DNA reads as TGTGCCAGCAGTTTCAAACCCGGACAGTACAATGAGCAGTTCTTC. The full variable domain, its missing parts supplied by reference TRBV28 and TRBJ2-1, is DVKVTQSSRYLVKRTGEKVFLECVQDMDHENMFWYRQDPGLGLRLIYFSYDVKMKEKGDIPEGYSVSREKKERFSLILESASTNQTSMYLCASSFKPGQYNEQFFGPGTRLTVL.

The rearrangement uses TRBV4-3 and TRBJ1-2; possible D gene TRBD1, 5 bases. Trimming left V 0 bases short and J 6 bases short, with 8 bases between. The CDR3 extends over 13 amino acids. Germline-derived CDR1 and CDR2 are LGHNA and YSLEER. This CDR3 is CASSQEKGHGYTF. The CDR3 coding sequence is TGCGCCAGCAGCCAAGAAAAGGGGCATGGCTACACCTTC.

This chain connects TRBV12-3 or TRBV12-4 to TRBJ1-1, with TRBD1 matching 7 bases. Trimming removed 11 bases from V and 0 bases from J; junction bases left unmatched: 24. The length of the CDR3 is 19 residues. The CDR3 loop is CAFSPSTGAPLIMNTEAFF. CDR3 sequence (DNA): TGTGCCTTCAGTCCTAGTACAGGGGCCCCTCTTATCATGAACACTGAAGCTTTCTTT.

This clonotype was counted a few times. The CDR3 DNA is TGTGCCAGCAGACCCGTCCCCACTGAAGCTTTCTTT. Translated: CASRPVPTEAFF. The rearrangement joins TRBV28 to TRBJ1-1; no firm D call. V was cut by 6 bases and J by 4 bases, with 9 bases left in between. Per the germline V gene, CDR1 is MDHEN and CDR2 is SYDVKM. This CDR3 region has 12 residues.

This clonotype was seen more than once but under ten times. The CDR3 sequence: CSASSRLADPLQYV. CDR3 bases: TGCAGTGCTAGTTCAAGGCTAGCGGACCCTCTGCAGTACGTC. J is TRBJ2-7 and V is TRBV20-1, with 7 bases matching TRBD2. The germline V gene encodes CDR1 DFQATT and CDR2 SNEGSKA (reference sequence). The length of the CDR3 is 14 residues. The trim removed 3 bases at V and 9 bases at J, leaving 14 bases unmatched.

The chain couples TRBV4-3 to TRBJ2-1; 7 bases match TRBD2. Germline CDR1 and CDR2: LGHNA and YSLEER. The V and J ends lost 4 bases and 1 base, in that order; junction bases with no gene match: 7. The CDR3 runs to 16 residues. The CDR3 protein is CASSRSLAESYNEQFF. The CDR3 region has the DNA TGCGCCAGCAGCCGGTCCCTAGCGGAGTCCTACAATGAGCAGTTCTTC.

CDR3 in amino acids: CATSDFGTGGGTGQPQHF. As DNA, the CDR3 is TGTGCCACCAGTGATTTCGGGACAGGGGGAGGGACAGGTCAGCCCCAGCATTTT. The genes are TRBV24-1 and TRBJ1-5; 11 nucleotides line up with TRBD1. V trimming: 1 base; J trimming: 6 bases; junction bases outside the gene matches: 10. The CDR3 totals 18 residues. Per germline, CDR1 KGHDR and CDR2 SFDVKD.

This chain joins TRBV5-6 and TRBJ2-7; D remains ambiguous. Trimming shortened V by 7 bases and J by 0 bases, and 17 bases separated the two germline ends. CDR1 and CDR2 from the germline V gene are SGHDT and YYEEEE. The CDR3 consists of 15 residues. CDR3 bases: TGTGCCAGCCATCGGTTTTCGGCGAGCTCCTACGAGCAGTACTTC. Encoded protein: CASHRFSASSYEQYF.

This clonotype was seen at least ten times. V is TRBV7-8 and J is TRBJ2-3; possible D gene TRBD1, 5 bases. CDR1 is SGHVS, CDR2 FQNEAQ, per germline. There are 16 residues in the CDR3. Trimming pared 4 bases from V and 1 base from J, leaving 15 bases between. Here the CDR3 reads CASSSRRVLRTDTQYF. Written as DNA, the CDR3 is TGTGCCAGCAGCTCCCGCAGGGTCCTTCGCACAGATACGCAGTATTTT. Variable domain in full (rest from reference TRBV7-8 and TRBJ2-3): GAGVSQSPRYKVAKRGQDVALRCDPISGHVSLFWYQQALGQGPEFLTYFQNEAQLDKSGLPSDRFFAERPEGSVSTLKIQRTQQEDSAVYLCASSSRRVLRTDTQYFGPGTRLTVL.

This clonotype has a count of ten or more. The rearrangement uses TRBV7-2 and TRBJ2-3; D remains unclear. Looked up from germline, CDR1 is SGHTA and CDR2 is FQGNSA. V lost 1 base and J lost 3, with 8 bases in between. This CDR3 is 14 amino acids long. The CDR3, as DNA: TGTGCCAGCAGCTTAGATTCACGGACAGATACGCAGTATTTT. Translating gives CASSLDSRTDTQYF.

The chain carries TRBV20-1 and TRBJ1-2, with D perhaps matching TRBD1 (5 bases). V gave up 3 bases and J gave up 4 bases, with 12 bases separating them. The CDR3 is 13 residues long. CDR1 and CDR2 (germline): DFQATT, SNEGSKA (reference sequence). CDR3 region: CSASWGGIYGYTF. The CDR3 bases are TGCAGTGCTAGTTGGGGGGGAATCTATGGCTACACCTTC.

This clonotype was counted ten times or more. The V gene is TRBV6-5, the J gene TRBJ1-1; D might be TRBD1 (5 bases). Germline V CDR1 and CDR2: MNHEY, SVGAGI. V was shortened by 8 bases and J by 1 base, with 14 bases between the two germline ends. This CDR3 region has 14 residues. The DNA for the CDR3 is TGTGCCAGCCAAACCAGGGATGAGAACACTGAAGCTTTCTTT. Residues: CASQTRDENTEAFF.

The table lists this clonotype with many counts. This chain links TRBV12-3 or TRBV12-4 with TRBJ2-1; D remains unclear. V was cut by 7 bases and J by 9 bases, with 16 bases left in between. The CDR3 runs 13 residues. The CDR3 loop is CASTKHPLGEQFF. CDR3 coding DNA: TGTGCCAGCACCAAACACCCCCTAGGTGAGCAGTTCTTC.

This clonotype was found a few times. V gene TRBV7-3 combines with J gene TRBJ2-1; the match to TRBD2 covers 7 bases. J gave up 2 bases and V 0 bases, and 4 bases lay outside the gene matches. The germline CDR1 and CDR2 sequences are SGHTA and FQGTGA. CDR3 size: 16 residues. CDR3 DNA: TGTGCCAGCAGCTTAACGCGGGAGACAGCCTACAATGAGCAGTTCTTC. Translating it yields CASSLTRETAYNEQFF.

This clonotype was observed a few times. CDR3 region: CSVWGGRRNQPQHF. Written as DNA, the CDR3 is TGCAGCGTTTGGGGGGGTAGGCGCAATCAGCCCCAGCATTTT. This chain links TRBV29-1 with TRBJ1-5; weak D call: TRBD1 (5 bases). With 5 bases removed from V and 2 bases from J, the gap between germline ends came to 13 bases. Germline CDR1 SQVTM, CDR2 ANQGSEA. This CDR3 has 14 amino acids.